The 27 T cell receptor beta chains listed next were all sequenced from one sample in a study of siplizumab effects on memory and regulatory T cells. The method was immunoSEQ multiplex PCR; TCRdb's version includes in-frame clones alone and lacks a portion of them. The data show about 50,000 clones, roughly 92% seen once. The specimen was CD8+ T cells sorted from blood. These receptors all stem from a human donor in good health.

The rearrangement joins TRBV27 to TRBJ2-1, with 7 positions matching TRBD1. CDR3 length equals 11 residues. Unmatched junction bases numbered 0, after V lost 4 bases and J lost 9 bases. Germline CDR1 is MNHEY and CDR2 is SMNVEV (reference sequence). In nucleotides, the CDR3 is TGTGCCAGCAGTTCAGGGGGTGAGCAGTTCTTC. Translation: CASSSGGEQFF.

V and J are TRBV2 and TRBJ1-2, with D unclear. Trimming left V 0 bases short and J 6 bases short, with 17 bases between. The CDR3 has 16 amino acids. The germline CDR1 and CDR2 sequences are SNHLY and FYNNEI. The CDR3 DNA is TGTGCCAGCAGTGAAGCGACCACCGCGGATCCGGATGGCTACACCTTC. Translation: CASSEATTADPDGYTF.

The chain uses TRBV4-1 and TRBJ2-5; 9 bases match TRBD1. CDR1 is MGHRA, CDR2 YSYEKL, per germline. Trimming removed 0 bases from V and 3 bases from J; junction bases left unmatched: 2. The CDR3 length is 15 residues. CDR3 residues: CASSQDRTGEETQYF. In DNA form, the CDR3 reads TGCGCCAGCAGCCAAGATCGGACAGGGGAAGAGACCCAGTACTTC.

The rearrangement joins TRBV12-5 to TRBJ2-7, with D tentatively TRBD1 or TRBD2 (5 bases each). Between the trimmed V and J ends, which lost 2 bases and 7 bases, there was a span of 27 bases. The length of the CDR3 is 18 residues. Germline V gene lookup returns CDR1 LGHNT and CDR2 FRNRAP. The CDR3 region is CASGLQSFTGQVCGEQYF. In DNA, the CDR3 is TGTGCTAGTGGTTTGCAAAGTTTTACGGGGCAGGTTTGTGGGGAGCAGTACTTC.

The gene calls are TRBV15 and TRBJ2-2, with D possibly being TRBD1 (6 bases). Germline CDR1 reads LNHNV; CDR2 reads YYDKDF (reference sequence). This CDR3 comprises 17 residues. V lost 3 bases and J 8 bases, leaving 22 bases between the germline ends. Here the CDR3 DNA reads TGTGCCACCAGCAGGAGGGGGAGTGGGACACGGACGGGGGAGCTGTTTTTT. It encodes CATSRRGSGTRTGELFF.

The rearrangement links TRBV11-3 to TRBJ1-4, with D hard to call. The CDR3 has 13 amino acids. The germline V and J ends were trimmed by 2 bases and 14 bases, with 15 bases remaining between them. Per the germline V gene, CDR1 is SGHNT and CDR2 is YENEEA. In DNA, the CDR3 is TGTGCCAGCAGCTTAACCCCCGATGGCGAGCTGTTTTTT. This codes for CASSLTPDGELFF.

The chain joins TRBV6-1 to TRBJ2-2; no firm D call. This CDR3 is 13 amino acids long. CDR1 is MNHNS, CDR2 SASEGT, per germline. Trimming removed 0 bases from V and 7 bases from J, with 6 bases in between. The CDR3 sequence is CASSEAPNGELFF. The CDR3 DNA sequence: TGTGCCAGCAGTGAAGCGCCGAACGGGGAGCTGTTTTTT.

This chain links TRBV7-8 with TRBJ2-2, with a tentative D call TRBD1 (5 bases). The CDR3 runs 18 residues. Trimming took 1 base from V and 2 from J, leaving 17 bases between them. The germline V gene encodes CDR1 SGHVS and CDR2 FQNEAQ. CDR3 in amino acids: CASSLEAGWVANTGELFF. CDR3 sequence (DNA): TGTGCCAGCAGCTTAGAGGCAGGGTGGGTTGCCAACACCGGGGAGCTGTTTTTT.

The gene calls are TRBV27 and TRBJ1-1; no clear D gene. This CDR3 has 13 residues. CDR1 is MNHEY, CDR2 SMNVEV, per germline (reference sequence). Between the trimmed V and J ends, which lost 1 base and 0 bases, there was a span of 3 bases. The chain's CDR3 is CASSLCLNTEAFF. CDR3 DNA sequence: TGTGCCAGCAGTTTATGCTTGAACACTGAAGCTTTCTTT.

The chain is built from TRBV4-1 and TRBJ2-5; no clear D. The germline CDR1 and CDR2 sequences are MGHRA and YSYEKL. V shed 2 bases and J shed 3 bases, with 13 bases lying between them. The CDR3 is made up of 15 amino acids. The CDR3 DNA reads TGCGCCAGCAGCCAACCGGGCCACAGAGAAGAGACCCAGTACTTC. Protein sequence: CASSQPGHREETQYF.

The chain joins TRBV6-1 to TRBJ2-7; D perhaps matches TRBD1 (5 bases). Germline-derived CDR1 and CDR2 are MNHNS and SASEGT. The CDR3 is 16 residues long. The V end lost 1 base, the J end lost 4 bases, and 17 bases lay between the germline ends. CDR3 sequence: CASSEGSRGKRYEQYF. CDR3 coding DNA: TGTGCCAGCAGTGAAGGTTCTAGGGGAAAGAGGTACGAGCAGTACTTC.

J is TRBJ2-7 and V is TRBV27, with D tentatively TRBD2 (5 bases). The V end was cut by 2 bases, the J end by 2 bases, with 25 bases between. CDR3 length: 19 amino acids. Germline CDR1 and CDR2: MNHEY and SMNVEV (reference sequence). CDR3 nucleotides: TGTGCCAGCAGTTTAGTCGCCCCGGGGTCTTCCGCGGAGACCTACGAGCAGTACTTC. It yields the protein CASSLVAPGSSAETYEQYF.

The chain employs TRBV6-6 and TRBJ2-2; D is ambiguous. CDR1 is MNHNY, CDR2 SVGAGI, per germline (reference sequence). The CDR3 spans 15 residues. V was pared by 6 bases and J by 3 bases, with 14 bases between. DNA for the CDR3: TGTGCCAGCAGCGACCTTAGTATTCACACCGGGGAGCTGTTTTTT. It encodes CASSDLSIHTGELFF.

The CDR3 DNA is TGTGCCAGCAGTTCAATCGGAGGGGACGAGCAGTACTTC. This encodes CASSSIGGDEQYF. The gene calls are TRBV28 and TRBJ2-7; D possibly corresponds to TRBD2 (6 bases). Germline CDR1 reads MDHEN; CDR2 reads SYDVKM. V was cut by 4 bases and J by 5 bases, with 12 bases left in between. CDR3 length: 13 amino acids.

J is TRBJ1-5 and V is TRBV27; D is possibly TRBD1 (5 bases). The V end lost 5 bases, the J end lost 4 bases, and 12 bases lay between the germline ends. CDR3 size: 14 residues. Germline lookup yields CDR1 MNHEY and CDR2 SMNVEV (reference sequence). The CDR3 DNA is TGTGCCAGCAGTCCGAGGGGTCTGAATCAGCCCCAGCATTTT. It specifies CASSPRGLNQPQHF.

CDR3 amino acids: CASSFRSGSRTEQFF. In DNA form, the CDR3 reads TGTGCCAGCAGTTTCAGGAGCGGGAGCCGTACTGAGCAGTTCTTC. The V call is TRBV28, the J call TRBJ2-1, with 8 nucleotides matching TRBD2. The CDR3 loop spans 15 amino acids. The germline V gene has CDR1 MDHEN and CDR2 SYDVKM. Germline trimming cut 3 bases from V and 9 bases from J; bases unmatched to any gene: 10.

A single count supports this clone. The chain is built from TRBV28 and TRBJ2-1; D is unresolved. Germline V gene sequence: CDR1 MDHEN, CDR2 SYDVKM. Trimming cost V 2 bases and J 7 bases, with 6 bases left between them. The CDR3 extends over 12 amino acids. For the CDR3, the DNA is TGTGCCAGCAGTTTAGTGTTAAATGAGCAGTTCTTC. Residues: CASSLVLNEQFF.

This clone turned up a few times. This chain uses TRBV25-1 with TRBJ2-1; no firm D call. Trimming shortened V by 4 bases and J by 3 bases, and 13 bases separated the two germline ends. Per the germline V gene, CDR1 is MGHDK and CDR2 is SYGVNS. The length of the CDR3 is 15 residues. CDR3 sequence reads: CASSAKEFIYNEQFF. The CDR3 region has the DNA TGTGCCAGCAGTGCCAAAGAATTTATCTACAATGAGCAGTTCTTC.

The rearrangement links TRBV9 to TRBJ2-7; D gene unclear. V was trimmed by 0 bases and J by 3 bases, leaving 7 bases between them. The germline CDR1 and CDR2 sequences are SGDLS and YYNGEE. The CDR3 is 13 amino acids. DNA for the CDR3: TGTGCCAGCAGCGTAGCTTACAACTACGAGCAGTACTTC. Amino acid sequence: CASSVAYNYEQYF. Using reference TRBV9 and TRBJ2-7 for the parts outside the CDR3, the full variable domain is DSGVTQTPKHLITATGQRVTLRCSPRSGDLSVYWYQQSLDQGLQFLIQYYNGEERAKGNILERFSAQQFPDLHSELNLSSLELGDSALYFCASSVAYNYEQYFGPGTRLTVT.

In nucleotides, the CDR3 is TGTGCCAGCACGGTGTATCTTCGGGGCACTGAAGCTTTCTTT. Amino acid sequence: CASTVYLRGTEAFF. The chain uses TRBV28 and TRBJ1-1; D is unresolved. V lost 7 bases, J lost 4 bases, and 16 bases lay in between. Germline CDR1 reads MDHEN; CDR2 reads SYDVKM. The CDR3 covers 14 residues. Full variable domain (rest looked up from reference TRBV28 and TRBJ1-1): DVKVTQSSRYLVKRTGEKVFLECVQDMDHENMFWYRQDPGLGLRLIYFSYDVKMKEKGDIPEGYSVSREKKERFSLILESASTNQTSMYLCASTVYLRGTEAFFGQGTRLTVV.

The rearrangement links TRBV5-1 to TRBJ2-6; D call uncertain. Germline lookup yields CDR1 SGHRS and CDR2 YFSETQ. The CDR3 covers 15 residues. The V end was cut by 0 bases, the J end by 1 base, with 5 bases between. The CDR3 protein is CASSLGVSGANVLTF. The DNA for the CDR3 is TGCGCCAGCAGCTTGGGGGTTTCTGGGGCCAACGTCCTGACTTTC.

The chain has TRBV5-4 and TRBJ2-5; the match to TRBD2 covers 13 bases. In germline, CDR1 is SGHNT, CDR2 YYREEE (reference sequence). This CDR3 has 15 residues. After removal of 4 bases from V and 4 bases from J, the junction contained 4 bases not matched to a gene. CDR3 DNA: TGTGCCAGCAGCGCGGGACTAGCGGGAAGAGAGACCCAGTACTTC. Its translation: CASSAGLAGRETQYF.

This chain's CDR3 is CASSTSGSTDTQYF. Here the CDR3 DNA reads TGTGCCAGTTCGACTAGCGGGAGCACAGATACGCAGTATTTT. V is TRBV6-4 and J is TRBJ2-3, with 10 bases aligning to TRBD2. CDR3 length: 14 amino acids. After removal of 9 bases from V and 0 bases from J, the junction contained 3 bases not matched to a gene. The germline V gene has CDR1 MRHNA and CDR2 SNTAGT.

The V gene is TRBV27, the J gene TRBJ1-2; TRBD1 matches 8 bases. With 2 bases clipped from V and 4 bases from J, the junction kept 3 bases outside the gene matches. The CDR3 covers 14 residues. Germline V gene lookup returns CDR1 MNHEY and CDR2 SMNVEV (reference sequence). The CDR3 loop reads CASSLGQGGYGYTF. As DNA, the CDR3 is TGTGCCAGCAGTTTAGGACAGGGCGGCTATGGCTACACCTTC.

V and J are TRBV30 and TRBJ2-2; TRBD1 agrees at 8 bases. Germline V gene data show CDR1 as GTSNPN and CDR2 as SVGIG (reference sequence). V lost 2 bases and J lost 7; bases outside the gene matches: 3. The CDR3 has 13 residues. CDR3 DNA sequence: TGTGCCTGGAGTCAGGGGGCCGACGGGGAGCTGTTTTTT. Amino acids: CAWSQGADGELFF.

The chain couples TRBV9 to TRBJ1-2; 7 positions agree with TRBD1. This CDR3 contains 17 residues. Trimming at V came to 3 bases and at J to 2 bases, leaving 13 bases not matched to a gene. In germline, CDR1 is SGDLS, CDR2 YYNGEE. CDR3 region: CASSAAYSGQANYGYTF. For the CDR3, the DNA is TGTGCCAGCAGCGCAGCTTACTCAGGACAGGCGAACTATGGCTACACCTTC.

This clone is a singleton in its sample. The J gene is TRBJ2-7, the V gene TRBV6-5; perhaps TRBD1 as D (5 bases). CDR3 length equals 14 residues. The germline V gene encodes CDR1 MNHEY and CDR2 SVGAGI. Trimming took 5 bases from V and 2 from J, leaving 13 bases between them. CDR3: CASSERATAYEQYF. CDR3 DNA: TGTGCCAGCAGTGAACGGGCGACAGCCTACGAGCAGTACTTC.